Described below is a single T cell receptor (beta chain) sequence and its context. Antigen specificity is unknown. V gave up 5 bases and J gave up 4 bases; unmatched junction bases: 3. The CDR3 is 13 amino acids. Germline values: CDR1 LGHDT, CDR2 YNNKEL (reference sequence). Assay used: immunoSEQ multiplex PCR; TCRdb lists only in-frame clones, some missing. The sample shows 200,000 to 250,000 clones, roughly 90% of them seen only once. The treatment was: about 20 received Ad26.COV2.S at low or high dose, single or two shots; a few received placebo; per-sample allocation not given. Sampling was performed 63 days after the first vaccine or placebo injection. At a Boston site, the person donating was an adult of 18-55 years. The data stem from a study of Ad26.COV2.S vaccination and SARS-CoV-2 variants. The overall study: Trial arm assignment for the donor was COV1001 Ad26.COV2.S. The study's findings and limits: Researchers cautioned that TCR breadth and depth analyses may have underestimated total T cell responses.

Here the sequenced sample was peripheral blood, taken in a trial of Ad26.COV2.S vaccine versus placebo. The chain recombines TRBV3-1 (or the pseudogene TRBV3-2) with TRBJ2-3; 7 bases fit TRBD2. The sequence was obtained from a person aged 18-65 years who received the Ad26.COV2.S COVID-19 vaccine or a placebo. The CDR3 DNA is TGTGCCAGCAGCAACGCGGGGGCAGATACGCAGTATTTT. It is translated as CASSNAGADTQYF.